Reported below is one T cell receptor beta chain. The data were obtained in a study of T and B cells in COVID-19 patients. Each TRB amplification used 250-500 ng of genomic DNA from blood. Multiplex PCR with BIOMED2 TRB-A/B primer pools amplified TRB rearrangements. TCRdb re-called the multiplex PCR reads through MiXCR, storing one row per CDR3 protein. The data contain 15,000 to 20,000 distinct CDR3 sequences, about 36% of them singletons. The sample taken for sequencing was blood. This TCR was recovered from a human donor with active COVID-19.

The CDR3 DNA reads TGTGCCAGTAGTATCCGGGACAGGGCTCATAGCAATCAGCCCCAGCATTTT. This encodes CASSIRDRAHSNQPQHF. This chain connects TRBV19 to TRBJ1-5; 9 bases align to TRBD1. Germline V CDR1 and CDR2: LNHDA, SQIVND (reference sequence). The trim removed 3 bases at V and 0 bases at J, leaving 6 bases unmatched. This CDR3 spans 17 amino acids.